These T cell receptor beta chains were read from a single sample in a study of blood T cells in healthy people across ages. TCRdb re-derived calls from the 5' RACE reads in MiXCR, one entry per CDR3 protein. The table includes about 1.7 million distinct CDR3 sequences, under 30% detected once. What was sequenced was blood. Source of these receptors: a woman aged 25-40 years in good health. CDR3s include the opening cysteine and the closing phenylalanine or tryptophan. Fields, in order: clone size, V gene, D gene, J gene, CDR3 protein, CDR3 DNA. The D gene is left open where the match is weak. Size values are once, few and many counts, or a class for expanded clones, and some rows have none.

abundance: NA; v_gene: TRBV9; d_gene: NA; j_gene: TRBJ2-1; CDR3aa: CASSVVENEQFF; CDR3nt: TGTGCCAGCAGCGTAGTAGAAAATGAGCAGTTCTTC
abundance: few; v_gene: TRBV12-3/TRBV12-4; d_gene: NA; j_gene: TRBJ1-4; CDR3aa: CASRPGGEVNEKLFF; CDR3nt: TGTGCCAGCAGGCCCGGGGGGGAAGTAAATGAAAAACTGTTTTTT
abundance: many; v_gene: TRBV2; d_gene: NA; j_gene: TRBJ2-1; CDR3aa: CATRAGLYNEQFF; CDR3nt: TGTGCCACCAGGGCAGGCCTATACAATGAGCAGTTCTTC
abundance: NA; v_gene: TRBV7-9; d_gene: NA; j_gene: TRBJ2-3; CDR3aa: CASSFRGSTVTQYF; CDR3nt: TGTGCCAGCAGCTTCAGGGGTAGCACAGTTACGCAGTATTTT
abundance: NA; v_gene: TRBV2; d_gene: NA; j_gene: TRBJ2-1; CDR3aa: CASSDDPTGGNEQFF; CDR3nt: TGTGCCAGCAGTGACGACCCAACGGGTGGGAATGAGCAGTTCTTC
abundance: few; v_gene: TRBV5-1; d_gene: TRBD1; j_gene: TRBJ1-5; CDR3aa: CASSSGQGINQPQHF; CDR3nt: TGCGCCAGCAGCTCGGGACAGGGAATCAATCAGCCCCAGCATTTT
abundance: NA; v_gene: TRBV11-1; d_gene: NA; j_gene: TRBJ2-1; CDR3aa: CASRRQRAAGEQFF; CDR3nt: TGTGCCAGCAGGAGACAAAGGGCTGCTGGGGAGCAGTTCTTC
abundance: NA; v_gene: TRBV20-1; d_gene: TRBD1; j_gene: TRBJ1-5; CDR3aa: CSAYGQGPYNQPQHF; CDR3nt: TGCAGTGCTTACGGACAGGGCCCGTATAATCAGCCCCAGCATTTT
abundance: NA; v_gene: TRBV5-1; d_gene: NA; j_gene: TRBJ2-3; CDR3aa: CASSPPRDSPTDTQYF; CDR3nt: TGCGCCAGCAGCCCCCCCCGGGACTCACCCACAGATACGCAGTATTTT
abundance: few; v_gene: TRBV7-3; d_gene: TRBD1; j_gene: TRBJ2-1; CDR3aa: CASSLTVGTGLNEQFF; CDR3nt: TGTGCCAGCAGCTTAACTGTAGGGACAGGTCTAAATGAGCAGTTCTTC
abundance: NA; v_gene: TRBV6-6; d_gene: NA; j_gene: TRBJ2-5; CDR3aa: CASSYGGARETQYF; CDR3nt: TGTGCCAGCAGTTACGGGGGGGCCCGAGAGACCCAGTACTTC
abundance: NA; v_gene: TRBV7-2; d_gene: NA; j_gene: TRBJ2-6; CDR3aa: CASSLAPAGGANVLTF; CDR3nt: TGTGCCAGCAGCCTGGCACCGGCTGGAGGGGCCAACGTCCTGACTTTC
abundance: many; v_gene: TRBV20-1; d_gene: NA; j_gene: TRBJ2-7; CDR3aa: CSAPTPREQYF; CDR3nt: TGCAGTGCCCCTACTCCTCGCGAGCAGTACTTC
abundance: NA; v_gene: TRBV20-1; d_gene: NA; j_gene: TRBJ1-5; CDR3aa: CSARVTESNQPQHF; CDR3nt: TGCAGTGCTAGAGTTACGGAGAGCAATCAGCCCCAGCATTTT
abundance: NA; v_gene: TRBV20-1; d_gene: TRBD2; j_gene: TRBJ2-3; CDR3aa: CSAGLAGSTDTQYF; CDR3nt: TGCAGTGCTGGACTAGCTGGTAGCACAGATACGCAGTATTTT
abundance: NA; v_gene: TRBV2; d_gene: NA; j_gene: TRBJ1-5; CDR3aa: CASSEFKGGNQPQHF; CDR3nt: TGTGCCAGCAGTGAATTTAAGGGGGGCAATCAGCCCCAGCATTTT
abundance: NA; v_gene: TRBV29-1; d_gene: NA; j_gene: TRBJ1-1; CDR3aa: CSVGPDPRTLNEAFF; CDR3nt: TGCAGCGTGGGTCCGGACCCCCGAACCCTAAATGAAGCTTTCTTT
abundance: few; v_gene: TRBV5-1; d_gene: NA; j_gene: TRBJ1-1; CDR3aa: CATSIARNTEAFF; CDR3nt: TGCGCCACCAGCATCGCCAGGAACACTGAAGCTTTCTTT
abundance: few; v_gene: TRBV5-6; d_gene: TRBD2; j_gene: TRBJ2-1; CDR3aa: CASSSLTSGNNEQFF; CDR3nt: TGTGCCAGCAGTTCATTGACTAGCGGTAACAATGAGCAGTTCTTC
abundance: NA; v_gene: TRBV7-6; d_gene: NA; j_gene: TRBJ1-3; CDR3aa: CASSSTDSGNTTYF; CDR3nt: TGTGCCAGCAGCTCGACGGATTCCGGAAACACCACATATTTT
abundance: NA; v_gene: TRBV6-6; d_gene: NA; j_gene: TRBJ1-5; CDR3aa: CASSRRGVNQLQHF; CDR3nt: TGTGCCAGCAGTCGCAGGGGTGTCAATCAGCTCCAGCATTTT
abundance: NA; v_gene: TRBV2; d_gene: NA; j_gene: TRBJ2-6; CDR3aa: CASKATSGANVLTF; CDR3nt: TGTGCCAGCAAGGCTACCTCTGGGGCCAACGTCCTGACTTTC
abundance: NA; v_gene: TRBV20-1; d_gene: NA; j_gene: TRBJ2-7; CDR3aa: CSARKGPRAEQYF; CDR3nt: TGCAGTGCTAGAAAGGGGCCTAGAGCCGAGCAGTACTTC
abundance: few; v_gene: TRBV20-1; d_gene: NA; j_gene: TRBJ2-7; CDR3aa: CSASGALSYEQYF; CDR3nt: TGCAGTGCTTCTGGGGCCCTCAGCTACGAGCAGTACTTC
abundance: NA; v_gene: TRBV28; d_gene: NA; j_gene: TRBJ1-5; CDR3aa: CASSAQAAGWQPQHF; CDR3nt: TGTGCCAGCAGTGCCCAAGCAGCGGGGTGGCAGCCCCAGCATTTT
abundance: NA; v_gene: TRBV2; d_gene: TRBD2; j_gene: TRBJ2-3; CDR3aa: CASGTSGGYNTDTQYF; CDR3nt: TGTGCCAGCGGAACTAGCGGGGGGTACAACACAGATACGCAGTATTTT
abundance: NA; v_gene: TRBV20-1; d_gene: TRBD2; j_gene: TRBJ2-2; CDR3aa: CSAIAGAGELFF; CDR3nt: TGCAGTGCTATAGCGGGAGCCGGGGAGCTGTTTTTT
abundance: NA; v_gene: TRBV9; d_gene: NA; j_gene: TRBJ2-5; CDR3aa: CASSPVADNEQYF; CDR3nt: TGTGCCAGCTCTCCGGTAGCCGACAATGAGCAGTACTTC
abundance: NA; v_gene: TRBV12-3/TRBV12-4; d_gene: TRBD1; j_gene: TRBJ2-5; CDR3aa: CASRPDRDRQETQYF; CDR3nt: TGTGCCAGCAGACCTGACAGGGACCGTCAAGAGACCCAGTACTTC
abundance: NA; v_gene: TRBV11-2; d_gene: NA; j_gene: TRBJ2-4; CDR3aa: CASSSHPLGLAKNIQYF; CDR3nt: TGTGCCAGCAGCTCTCACCCCCTTGGGCTAGCCAAAAACATTCAGTACTTC
abundance: NA; v_gene: TRBV6-6; d_gene: NA; j_gene: TRBJ2-5; CDR3aa: CASSSTTGAKETQYF; CDR3nt: TGTGCCAGCAGTTCGACGACAGGAGCCAAGGAGACCCAGTACTTC
abundance: NA; v_gene: TRBV4-1; d_gene: TRBD2; j_gene: TRBJ2-3; CDR3aa: CASSQDRAGEALRDAQYF; CDR3nt: TGCGCCAGCAGCCAAGATCGAGCGGGGGAGGCCCTACGGGATGCGCAGTATTTT
abundance: few; v_gene: TRBV7-2; d_gene: NA; j_gene: TRBJ2-2; CDR3aa: CASSPAAANTGELFF; CDR3nt: TGTGCCAGCAGCCCTGCCGCAGCAAACACCGGGGAGCTGTTTTTT
abundance: NA; v_gene: TRBV20-1; d_gene: NA; j_gene: TRBJ2-5; CDR3aa: CSAEKGLEETQYF; CDR3nt: TGCAGTGCAGAGAAGGGACTGGAAGAGACCCAGTACTTC
abundance: few; v_gene: TRBV28; d_gene: NA; j_gene: TRBJ2-7; CDR3aa: CASGDRVGSYEQYF; CDR3nt: TGTGCCAGCGGGGATCGGGTGGGGTCCTACGAGCAGTACTTC
abundance: few; v_gene: TRBV9; d_gene: TRBD1; j_gene: TRBJ2-5; CDR3aa: CASSVGRLDRVSETQYF; CDR3nt: TGTGCCAGCAGCGTAGGTCGTTTGGACAGGGTTAGCGAGACCCAGTACTTC
abundance: NA; v_gene: TRBV12-3/TRBV12-4; d_gene: TRBD2; j_gene: TRBJ2-4; CDR3aa: CASSGLAGPLAKNIQYF; CDR3nt: TGTGCCAGCAGCGGACTAGCGGGTCCCTTAGCCAAAAACATTCAGTACTTC
abundance: NA; v_gene: TRBV12-3/TRBV12-4; d_gene: NA; j_gene: TRBJ1-5; CDR3aa: CASSLEPDRPQHF; CDR3nt: TGTGCCAGCAGTTTAGAACCGGATCGGCCCCAGCATTTT
abundance: few; v_gene: TRBV30; d_gene: NA; j_gene: TRBJ2-7; CDR3aa: CAWGVRANEQYF; CDR3nt: TGTGCCTGGGGGGTTAGGGCCAACGAGCAGTACTTC
abundance: NA; v_gene: TRBV10-3; d_gene: NA; j_gene: TRBJ1-5; CDR3aa: CAISDQDNQPQHF; CDR3nt: TGTGCCATCAGTGACCAGGATAATCAGCCCCAGCATTTT
abundance: NA; v_gene: TRBV9; d_gene: NA; j_gene: TRBJ2-7; CDR3aa: CASSVGFSGRKNYEQYF; CDR3nt: TGTGCCAGCAGCGTCGGGTTTTCAGGCAGAAAAAACTACGAGCAGTACTTC
abundance: many; v_gene: TRBV10-3; d_gene: TRBD1; j_gene: TRBJ2-1; CDR3aa: CAIGARQGNDNEQFF; CDR3nt: TGTGCCATCGGGGCCCGACAGGGAAACGACAATGAGCAGTTCTTC
abundance: few; v_gene: TRBV4-3; d_gene: TRBD2; j_gene: TRBJ2-7; CDR3aa: CASSQDPPSGYPYEQYF; CDR3nt: TGCGCCAGCAGCCAAGATCCCCCTAGCGGATACCCCTACGAGCAGTACTTC
abundance: few; v_gene: TRBV6-2/TRBV6-3; d_gene: NA; j_gene: TRBJ2-7; CDR3aa: CASSYPGLPYEQYF; CDR3nt: TGTGCCAGCAGTTACCCCGGACTCCCCTACGAGCAGTACTTC
abundance: NA; v_gene: TRBV9; d_gene: TRBD2; j_gene: TRBJ2-1; CDR3aa: CASSVVAGANSYNEQFF; CDR3nt: TGTGCCAGCAGCGTAGTAGCGGGAGCTAACTCCTACAATGAGCAGTTCTTC
abundance: NA; v_gene: TRBV7-2; d_gene: NA; j_gene: TRBJ2-5; CDR3aa: CASSLESGQQETQYF; CDR3nt: TGTGCCAGCAGCTTAGAGTCAGGGCAGCAAGAGACCCAGTACTTC
abundance: NA; v_gene: TRBV5-1; d_gene: TRBD2; j_gene: TRBJ2-3; CDR3aa: CASSASGEGADTQYF; CDR3nt: TGCGCCAGCAGCGCAAGCGGGGAGGGCGCAGATACGCAGTATTTT
abundance: many; v_gene: TRBV6-1; d_gene: NA; j_gene: TRBJ2-7; CDR3aa: CASDLSYEQYF; CDR3nt: TGTGCCAGCGACCTCTCCTACGAGCAGTACTTC
abundance: NA; v_gene: TRBV27; d_gene: NA; j_gene: TRBJ2-7; CDR3aa: CASSSFPPAFYEQYF; CDR3nt: TGTGCCAGCTCCTCCTTCCCCCCAGCTTTCTACGAGCAGTACTTC
abundance: NA; v_gene: TRBV20-1; d_gene: NA; j_gene: TRBJ2-7; CDR3aa: CSARDREKTYGQYF; CDR3nt: TGCAGTGCTAGAGATCGGGAGAAAACCTACGGGCAGTACTTC
abundance: many; v_gene: TRBV5-6; d_gene: NA; j_gene: TRBJ1-2; CDR3aa: CASSGTSSNYGYTF; CDR3nt: TGTGCCAGCAGCGGGACATCAAGTAACTATGGCTACACCTTC
abundance: many; v_gene: TRBV20-1; d_gene: TRBD1; j_gene: TRBJ1-2; CDR3aa: CSARDPAGGGAYGYTF; CDR3nt: TGCAGTGCTAGAGATCCGGCAGGGGGAGGCGCCTATGGCTACACCTTC
abundance: many; v_gene: TRBV12-3/TRBV12-4; d_gene: NA; j_gene: TRBJ1-1; CDR3aa: CASSRGTPNTEAFF; CDR3nt: TGTGCCAGCAGTCGCGGGACACCGAACACTGAAGCTTTCTTT
abundance: NA; v_gene: TRBV29-1; d_gene: TRBD2; j_gene: TRBJ2-1; CDR3aa: CSVARGGSGNEQFF; CDR3nt: TGCAGCGTCGCACGGGGGGGCTCGGGCAATGAGCAGTTCTTC
abundance: many; v_gene: TRBV14; d_gene: NA; j_gene: TRBJ2-7; CDR3aa: CASSQDTSVAYEQYF; CDR3nt: TGTGCCAGCAGCCAAGACACAAGCGTCGCCTACGAGCAGTACTTC
abundance: few; v_gene: TRBV13; d_gene: TRBD2; j_gene: TRBJ2-7; CDR3aa: CASNAGTSGTYEQYF; CDR3nt: TGTGCCAGCAACGCCGGAACTAGCGGAACCTACGAGCAGTACTTC